This TCR beta chain was identified in a study of tumor and adjacent non-tumor tissue in lung cancer. The library came from three nested PCR rounds adapted from ARM-PCR protocols. TCRdb reanalysed the multiplex PCR reads using MiXCR and keeps one entry per CDR3 protein. The data contain about 43,000 distinct CDR3 sequences, less than 65% of them singletons. CDR3 length equals 13 residues. Germline CDR1 SQVTM, CDR2 ANQGSEA. Trimming shortened V by 4 bases and J by 7 bases, and 17 bases separated the two germline ends. A note on this clonotype: The CDR3 end shows no conserved phenylalanine or tryptophan, and so a read error is likely.

No cell sorting was done before RNA was extracted from the tissue. This non-tumor lung sample came from over 3 cm beyond the tumor edge. This chain connects TRBV29-1 to TRBJ2-7, with D perhaps matching TRBD1 (5 bases). The sequence was collected from a man in his fifties or sixties with non-small cell lung cancer. The specimen sequenced was distant non-tumor lung tissue. In DNA form, the CDR3 reads TGCAGCGTTGCGGTTCAAGGGGATTATGAGCAGTACCTC. It codes for CSVAVQGDYEQYL.